Presented here are 31 T cell receptor beta chains from one specimen sequenced in a study of cytomegalovirus exposure and HLA in healthy donors. The study ran its PCR with 60 Vbeta and 13 Jbeta primers. The protocol was immunoSEQ multiplex PCR, while the TCRdb copy is restricted to in-frame clones and leaves out a portion. Of about 100,000 clones listed, about 77% were seen once; the top ten hold around 3.8%. The specimen sequenced was PBMCs. These receptors all stem from a woman aged 45-60 years in good health and CMV-seropositive.

The rearrangement links TRBV11-2 to TRBJ2-1, with 7 nucleotides matching TRBD1. The CDR3 runs to 12 residues. Losses at the gene ends were 5 bases for V and 8 bases for J; bases not matched to a gene: 3. CDR1 and CDR2 from the germline V gene are SGHAT and FQNNGV. In nucleotides, the CDR3 is TGTGCCAGCAGCGTCAGGGGGTATGAGCAGTTCTTC. Protein product: CASSVRGYEQFF.

This sequence joins TRBV18 and TRBJ1-4, with TRBD1 as a possible D gene (5 bases). Per germline, CDR1 KGHSH and CDR2 LQKENI. The length of the CDR3 is 14 residues. V was pared by 6 bases and J by 7 bases, with 15 bases between. DNA of the CDR3: TGTGCCAGCTCTGACAGCGGGGCTAGTGAAAAACTGTTTTTT. It specifies CASSDSGASEKLFF.

The chain recombines TRBV10-3 with TRBJ1-4; no definite D call. CDR1 is ENHRY and CDR2 is SYGVKD in the germline V gene. Trimming stripped 0 bases from V and 5 bases from J, with 7 bases between. CDR3 length equals 14 residues. The CDR3 bases are TGTGCCATCAGTGAGTCGGTGCGAAATGAAAAACTGTTTTTT. It specifies CAISESVRNEKLFF.

This clone occurred a few times. This chain uses TRBV7-8 with TRBJ2-1, with 9 bases fitting TRBD2. The junction had 19 bases not matched to a gene; V was cut back by 6 bases and J by 10 bases. This CDR3 comprises 17 residues. CDR1 is SGHVS and CDR2 is FQNEAQ in the germline V gene. DNA for the CDR3: TGTGCCAGCAGAACATCCCGGCGGGAGGGCCCCACGGGAGAGCAGTTCTTC. Translated: CASRTSRREGPTGEQFF.

The chain employs TRBV18 and TRBJ2-3; 7 nucleotides match TRBD2. This CDR3 contains 15 residues. V trimming: 0 bases; J trimming: 5 bases; junction bases outside the gene matches: 5. Germline V lookup: CDR1 KGHSH, CDR2 LQKENI. This CDR3 reads CASSPPALAGDTQYF. DNA of the CDR3: TGTGCCAGCTCACCACCGGCCTTAGCGGGAGATACGCAGTATTTT.

The genes are TRBV5-1 and TRBJ1-2; D perhaps matches TRBD1 (5 bases). The germline V gene encodes CDR1 SGHRS and CDR2 YFSETQ. The CDR3 has 14 residues. V lost 0 bases, J lost 0 bases, and 6 bases lay in between. The CDR3 loop is CASSLATANYGYTF. The CDR3, as DNA: TGCGCCAGCAGCTTGGCGACAGCTAACTATGGCTACACCTTC.

In regard to this clone: Other DNA variants within this sample encode the same CDR3. The CDR3 DNA follows: TGTGCCAGCAGTGAAGGGGGGAACTATGGCTACACCTTC. Its translation: CASSEGGNYGYTF. The V call is TRBV25-1, the J call TRBJ1-2; TRBD1 is a possible D gene (5 bases). The CDR3 length is 13 residues. Germline values: CDR1 MGHDK, CDR2 SYGVNS. Trimming pared 2 bases from V and 2 bases from J, leaving 6 bases between.

The chain recombines TRBV18 with TRBJ2-1; TRBD1 matches at 9 bases. CDR1 is KGHSH, CDR2 LQKENI, per germline. The CDR3 has 13 residues. V was clipped by 5 bases and J by 12 bases; unmatched bases: 8. Here the CDR3 reads CASSAGQGMVQFF. The CDR3, as DNA: TGTGCCAGCTCAGCCGGACAGGGGATGGTGCAGTTCTTC.

The chain couples TRBV6-5 to TRBJ2-1; possible D gene TRBD2, 6 bases. In germline, CDR1 is MNHEY, CDR2 SVGAGI. This CDR3 is built from 15 residues. Trimming took off 3 bases at V and 0 bases at J, with 9 bases between the two ends. DNA of the CDR3: TGTGCCAGCAGTTATTCGACTAGCTCCTACAATGAGCAGTTCTTC. This sequence encodes CASSYSTSSYNEQFF.

This clone occurred a few times. The V and J genes are TRBV5-4 and TRBJ2-6, with TRBD1 identical over 7 bases. The J segment lost 2 bases and the V segment lost 0 bases, leaving 11 bases of the junction unmatched. This CDR3 has 19 residues. The V gene's germline CDR1 is SGHNT and CDR2 YYREEE (reference sequence). CDR3 in amino acids: CASSLAEGHRGAGANVLTF. As DNA, the CDR3 is TGTGCCAGCAGCTTGGCCGAAGGGCACAGGGGTGCTGGGGCCAACGTCCTGACTTTC.

V and J are TRBV4-1 and TRBJ2-1; 8 bases align to TRBD1. This CDR3 region has 14 residues. Germline V gene sequence: CDR1 MGHRA, CDR2 YSYEKL. Trimming took 4 bases from V and 7 from J; bases not matched to a gene: 6. In DNA form, the CDR3 reads TGCGCCAGCAGCCCAGGGGGCATGGGGAATGAGCAGTTCTTC. Protein: CASSPGGMGNEQFF.

This chain uses TRBV6-6 with TRBJ2-1; D remains ambiguous. Trimming took off 4 bases at V and 7 bases at J, with 5 bases between the two ends. The CDR3 runs to 11 residues. The germline V gene encodes CDR1 MNHNY and CDR2 SVGAGI (reference sequence). The DNA of the CDR3 is TGTGCCAGCAGTTCCATGAATGAGCAGTTCTTC. Protein sequence: CASSSMNEQFF.

The genes are TRBV9 and TRBJ1-5; TRBD1 might be the D (5 bases). Trimming shortened V by 2 bases and J by 3 bases, and 12 bases separated the two germline ends. In germline, CDR1 is SGDLS, CDR2 YYNGEE. The CDR3 sequence is 15 residues long. DNA for the CDR3: TGTGCCAGCAGCGTTGACAGTGGTTCCAATCAGCCCCAGCATTTT. Translation: CASSVDSGSNQPQHF.

V gene TRBV5-8 combines with J gene TRBJ1-3, with D perhaps matching TRBD1 (6 bases). Germline loops: CDR1 SGHTS, CDR2 YDEGEE. The CDR3 runs to 15 residues. The ends were cut back, 5 bases at V and 2 bases at J, with 14 bases in the middle. The CDR3 nucleotides read TGTGCCAGCAGTCTTTCACAGGGTACTGGAAACACCATATATTTT. It specifies CASSLSQGTGNTIYF.

V and J are TRBV1 and TRBJ2-1; the table gives TRBD2 as D, unverified against the DNA. TRBV1 is a documented pseudogene. The length of the CDR3 is 17 residues. CDR3 residues: CTSSQAPLAGTNNEQFF. CDR3 nucleotide sequence: TGCACCAGCAGCCAAGCCCCCCTAGCGGGGACAAACAATGAGCAGTTCTTC.

This clone was seen just once. The chain joins TRBV7-3 to TRBJ2-1; D perhaps matches TRBD2 (6 bases). Germline-derived CDR1 and CDR2 are SGHTA and FQGTGA. This CDR3 has 14 amino acids. Trimming left V 4 bases short and J 4 bases short, with 11 bases between. This CDR3 reads CASSWGAGYNEQFF. The CDR3 DNA reads TGTGCCAGCAGCTGGGGCGCGGGATACAATGAGCAGTTCTTC.

The chain joins TRBV19 to TRBJ2-5; tentatively, D is TRBD2 (6 bases). CDR1 and CDR2 (germline): LNHDA, SQIVND (reference sequence). The CDR3 has 14 amino acids. V shed 1 base and J shed 1 base, with 7 bases lying between them. The DNA of the CDR3 is TGTGCCAGTAGTATAGCGGGACTCCAAGAGACCCAGTACTTC. Its translation is CASSIAGLQETQYF.

This clone was counted once. The chain carries TRBV4-1 and TRBJ2-3; D remains ambiguous. Germline assignment: CDR1 MGHRA and CDR2 YSYEKL. The ends were cut back, 6 bases at V and 6 bases at J, with 16 bases in the middle. This CDR3 has 14 amino acids. CDR3 in DNA: TGCGCCAGCAGACCGACTGCGCCTTCGGATACGCAGTATTTT. Translated, it gives CASRPTAPSDTQYF.

The genes are TRBV7-9 and TRBJ1-1, with no clear D. Per the germline V gene, CDR1 is SEHNR and CDR2 is FQNEAQ (reference sequence). The CDR3 loop spans 13 amino acids. V was cut by 5 bases and J by 4 bases, with 11 bases left in between. The CDR3 DNA reads TGTGCCAGCAGCCCAACGGTACGCACTGAAGCTTTCTTT. Protein product: CASSPTVRTEAFF.

The chain carries TRBV30 and TRBJ1-1; 9 bases align to TRBD1. Germline V gene data show CDR1 as GTSNPN and CDR2 as SVGIG (reference sequence). Losses at the gene ends were 5 bases for V and 1 base for J; bases not matched to a gene: 8. CDR3 size: 15 residues. CDR3 amino acids: CAWANPTGGNTEAFF. The CDR3 DNA reads as TGTGCCTGGGCGAACCCGACAGGGGGGAACACTGAAGCTTTCTTT.

The chain is built from TRBV18 and TRBJ1-1; possible D gene TRBD1, 5 bases. Germline-derived CDR1 and CDR2 are KGHSH and LQKENI. V lost 3 bases and J 4 bases, leaving 12 bases between the germline ends. The length of the CDR3 is 14 residues. The CDR3 is CASSPARVGTEAFF. The DNA of the CDR3 is TGTGCCAGCTCACCTGCCAGGGTAGGCACTGAAGCTTTCTTT.

The chain employs TRBV5-1 and TRBJ2-1; 9 bases align to TRBD1. The CDR3 runs 15 residues. The germline V gene encodes CDR1 SGHRS and CDR2 YFSETQ. The V gene end was trimmed by 2 bases and the J gene end by 7 bases; junction bases not matched to a gene: 7. For the CDR3, the DNA is TGCGCCAGCAGCTTCGGACAGGGGATCGGGAATGAGCAGTTCTTC. This sequence encodes CASSFGQGIGNEQFF.

This clone was counted a few times. The V call is TRBV6-1, the J call TRBJ2-7; D is possibly TRBD1 (5 bases). Per germline, CDR1 MNHNS and CDR2 SASEGT. This CDR3 has 15 amino acids. Trimming took 2 bases from V and 0 from J, leaving 11 bases between them. CDR3 sequence: CASSEQDMSSYEQYF. CDR3 coding DNA: TGTGCCAGCAGTGAACAGGACATGAGCTCCTACGAGCAGTACTTC.

The chain combines TRBV5-1 with TRBJ2-7; 9 nucleotides match TRBD2. This CDR3 has 14 residues. The J segment lost 5 bases and the V segment lost 0 bases, leaving 3 bases of the junction unmatched. The germline gives CDR1 SGHRS, CDR2 YFSETQ. Written as DNA, the CDR3 is TGCGCCAGCAGCTTGGGACTAGCGGCCCACGAGCAGTACTTC. Its protein is CASSLGLAAHEQYF.

On this clone: At one of its ends the junction is not consistent with the germline gene, which may arise from a read error. The chain carries TRBV5-1 and TRBJ2-5, with D possibly being TRBD2 (5 bases). CDR3 length: 15 amino acids. Germline V gene sequence: CDR1 SGHRS, CDR2 YFSETQ. The CDR3 spells CASSLEGSSWEIQYF. The CDR3 nucleotides are TGCGCCAGCAGCTTGGAAGGCTCTAGCTGGGAGATCCAGTACTTC.

This chain links TRBV6-1 with TRBJ1-2; TRBD1 is a possible D gene (5 bases). The CDR3 covers 14 residues. Looked up from germline, CDR1 is MNHNS and CDR2 is SASEGT. The V and J ends lost 2 bases and 5 bases respectively, with 12 bases between them. In nucleotides, the CDR3 is TGTGCCAGCAGTGAAATGACGGGGGATTATGGCTACACCTTC. This codes for CASSEMTGDYGYTF.

This sequence joins TRBV28 and TRBJ2-7; weak D call: TRBD2 (5 bases). Germline V CDR1 and CDR2: MDHEN, SYDVKM. The V end lost 5 bases, the J end lost 0 bases, and 11 bases lay between the germline ends. The CDR3 has 14 residues. In DNA form, the CDR3 reads TGTGCCAGCAGTGGCGGGTGGCTCTCCTACGAGCAGTACTTC. This sequence encodes CASSGGWLSYEQYF.

This clone was seen a handful of times. This rearrangement joins TRBV11-2 to TRBJ1-1, with D perhaps matching TRBD1 (6 bases). This CDR3 region has 16 residues. The V gene's germline CDR1 is SGHAT and CDR2 FQNNGV. Trimming took off 2 bases at V and 0 bases at J, with 13 bases between the two ends. The CDR3: CASSLREGGMNTEAFF. As DNA, the CDR3 is TGTGCCAGCAGCTTACGGGAGGGGGGGATGAACACTGAAGCTTTCTTT.

A word on this clone: Other DNA sequences in this specimen translate into the identical CDR3. J is TRBJ2-7 and V is TRBV6-5; 7 bases map to TRBD1. Germline CDR1 is MNHEY and CDR2 is SVGAGI. Trimming cost V 5 bases and J 1 base; bases outside gene matches: 2. The CDR3 covers 13 residues. The CDR3 DNA reads TGTGCCAGCAGTCTGGACAGGTCCTACGAGCAGTACTTC. It encodes CASSLDRSYEQYF.

The rearrangement links TRBV6-1 to TRBJ1-1; 7 bases are a match to TRBD1. CDR1 and CDR2 from the germline V gene are MNHNS and SASEGT. V trimming: 7 bases; J trimming: 4 bases; junction bases outside the gene matches: 6. There are 13 residues in the CDR3. The DNA of the CDR3 is TGTGCCAGCACCGAGGGGGCGGGCACTGAAGCTTTCTTT. Translating it yields CASTEGAGTEAFF.

This chain links TRBV23-1 with TRBJ2-1; possible D gene TRBD2, 6 bases. TRBV23-1 is placed among ORFs of uncertain function. The CDR3 runs to 14 residues. Trimming took 10 bases from V and 5 from J, leaving 18 bases between them. CDR3 bases: TGCGCCATCACAGGAGGGGACCATGACAATGAGCAGTTCTTC. This codes for CAITGGDHDNEQFF.